These T cell receptor beta chains were read from a single sample in a study of sequential checkpoint blockade in melanoma. Some clones are missing from TCRdb's copy, which holds only in-frame ones; the method was immunoSEQ multiplex PCR. The sample shows around 9,000 clones, 25% to 30% of them seen only once. The material sequenced was tumor tissue (inferred from file names), taken from a patient given nivolumab and ipilimumab in sequence. The receptors were gathered from a human donor with melanoma. CDR3s include the opening cysteine and the closing phenylalanine or tryptophan. D genes are given only for firm matches. Some rows mark clone size as missing; the rest say once, few, many or name a class of expanded clone.

TRBV6-4	few	TRBJ1-1	NA	CASSSITEAFF	TGTGCCAGCAGTTCGATAACTGAAGCTTTCTTT
TRBV19	NA	TRBJ2-2	TRBD1	CASSKQGATGELFF	TGTGCCAGTAGCAAACAGGGGGCAACCGGGGAGCTGTTTTTT
TRBV18	NA	TRBJ1-2	NA	CASSPTAAGDYGYTF	TGTGCCAGCTCACCCACCGCCGCAGGGGACTATGGCTACACCTTC
TRBV11-3	NA	TRBJ2-2	TRBD2	CASSPGLATNTGELFF	TGTGCCAGCAGCCCCGGACTAGCGACGAACACCGGGGAGCTGTTTTTT
TRBV29-1	NA	TRBJ1-2	NA	CSVEESGGKRYGYTF	TGCAGCGTTGAAGAATCGGGAGGGAAGCGGTATGGCTACACCTTC
TRBV7-1	few	TRBJ1-4	NA	CASSKRGNEKLFF	TGTGCCAGCAGCAAGAGAGGAAATGAAAAACTGTTTTTT
TRBV6-8	few	TRBJ1-2	TRBD1	CASSDSTGSGYTF	TGTGCCAGCAGTGACTCGACAGGGAGCGGCTACACCTTC
TRBV6-8	medium-sized	TRBJ2-5	TRBD2	CASSLSGGYQETQYF	TGTGCCAGCAGCCTAAGCGGGGGGTACCAAGAGACCCAGTACTTC
TRBV11-3	medium-sized	TRBJ1-1	NA	CASSRSTGRNTEAFF	TGTGCCAGCAGCCGATCTACAGGGCGGAACACTGAAGCTTTCTTT
TRBV6-8	few	TRBJ2-3	TRBD2	CASRLAGGATDTQYF	TGTGCCAGTCGATTAGCGGGGGGGGCCACAGATACGCAGTATTTT